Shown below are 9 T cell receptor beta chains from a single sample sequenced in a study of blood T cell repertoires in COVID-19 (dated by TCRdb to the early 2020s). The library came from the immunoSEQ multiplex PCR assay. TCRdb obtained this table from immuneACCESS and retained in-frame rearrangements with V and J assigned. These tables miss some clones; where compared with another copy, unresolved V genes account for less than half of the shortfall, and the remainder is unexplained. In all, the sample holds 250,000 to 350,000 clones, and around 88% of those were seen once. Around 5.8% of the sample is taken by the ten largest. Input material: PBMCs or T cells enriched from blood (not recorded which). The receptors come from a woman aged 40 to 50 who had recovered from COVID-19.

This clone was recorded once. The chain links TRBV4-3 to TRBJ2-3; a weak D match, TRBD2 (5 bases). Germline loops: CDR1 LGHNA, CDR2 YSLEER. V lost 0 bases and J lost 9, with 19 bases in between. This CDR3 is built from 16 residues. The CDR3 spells CASSQDLGVNGATQYF. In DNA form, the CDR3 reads TGCGCCAGCAGCCAAGATCTCGGGGTAAACGGAGCCACGCAGTATTTT.

For the CDR3, the DNA is TGTGCCAGCAGCTCCCTGTCTCATCAGCCCCAGCATTTT. It is translated as CASSSLSHQPQHF. The chain couples TRBV7-3 to TRBJ1-5; no reliable D call. Germline V CDR1 and CDR2: SGHTA, FQGTGA. The V and J ends lost 4 bases and 5 bases respectively, with 9 bases between them. The CDR3 totals 13 residues.

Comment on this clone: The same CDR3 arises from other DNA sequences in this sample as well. The CDR3 protein is CASSLGTGGETQYF. In nucleotides, the CDR3 is TGTGCCAGCAGCTTAGGGACAGGGGGGGAGACCCAGTACTTC. The chain combines TRBV7-2 with TRBJ2-5, with TRBD1 matching over 10 bases. This CDR3 comprises 14 residues. Germline CDR1 and CDR2: SGHTA and FQGNSA. V lost 1 base and J lost 5; bases outside the gene matches: 1.

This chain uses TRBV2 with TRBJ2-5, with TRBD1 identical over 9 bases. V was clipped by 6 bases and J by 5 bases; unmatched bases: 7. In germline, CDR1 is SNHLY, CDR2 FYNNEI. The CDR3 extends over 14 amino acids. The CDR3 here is CASREDRGLETQYF. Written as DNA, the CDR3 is TGTGCCAGCAGAGAGGACAGGGGTTTGGAGACCCAGTACTTC.

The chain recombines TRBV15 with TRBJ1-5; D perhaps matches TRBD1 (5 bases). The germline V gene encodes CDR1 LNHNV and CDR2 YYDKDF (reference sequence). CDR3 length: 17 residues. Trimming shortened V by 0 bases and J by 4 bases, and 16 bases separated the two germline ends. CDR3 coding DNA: TGTGCCACCAGCAGAGACCCTATGACAGCCAGAAATCAGCCCCAGCATTTT. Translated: CATSRDPMTARNQPQHF.

The CDR3 protein is CASSSTGTENNEQFF. CDR3 nucleotide sequence: TGTGCCAGCAGTTCAACCGGGACAGAAAACAATGAGCAGTTCTTC. The V and J genes are TRBV28 and TRBJ2-1; 7 bases fit TRBD1. V lost 4 bases to trimming and J lost 5 bases; unmatched junction nucleotides: 8. This CDR3 has 15 amino acids. Looked up from germline, CDR1 is MDHEN and CDR2 is SYDVKM. The full variable domain, in which reference TRBV28 and TRBJ2-1 provide the parts outside the CDR3, is DVKVTQSSRYLVKRTGEKVFLECVQDMDHENMFWYRQDPGLGLRLIYFSYDVKMKEKGDIPEGYSVSREKKERFSLILESASTNQTSMYLCASSSTGTENNEQFFGPGTRLTVL.

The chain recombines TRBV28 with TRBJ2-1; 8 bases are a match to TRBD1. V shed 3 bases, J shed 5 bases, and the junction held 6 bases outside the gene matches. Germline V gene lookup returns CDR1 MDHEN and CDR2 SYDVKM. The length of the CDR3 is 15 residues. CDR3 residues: CASSFSGTGDNEQFF. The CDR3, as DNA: TGTGCCAGCAGTTTCTCCGGGACAGGCGACAATGAGCAGTTCTTC.

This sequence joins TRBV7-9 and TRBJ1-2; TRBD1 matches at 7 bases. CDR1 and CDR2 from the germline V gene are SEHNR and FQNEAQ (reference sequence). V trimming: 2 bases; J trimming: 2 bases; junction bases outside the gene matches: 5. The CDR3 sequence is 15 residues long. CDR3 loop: CASSLIQGQNYGYTF. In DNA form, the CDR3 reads TGTGCCAGCAGCTTAATACAGGGACAGAACTATGGCTACACCTTC.

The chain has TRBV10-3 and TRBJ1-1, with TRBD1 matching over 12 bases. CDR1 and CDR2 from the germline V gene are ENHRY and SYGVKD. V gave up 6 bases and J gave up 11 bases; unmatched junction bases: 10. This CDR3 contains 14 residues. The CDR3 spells CAISGDRGLRWAFF. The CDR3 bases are TGTGCCATCAGCGGGGACAGGGGGCTACGTTGGGCTTTCTTT.